This TCR beta chain appears in the sequencing data of a study of blood T cell repertoires in COVID-19. Across the study: The analysed material was cDNA or gDNA that came from T cells, B-cell-depleted T cells, or PBMCs.

The length of the CDR3 is 15 residues. Germline trimming cut 2 bases from V and 6 bases from J; bases unmatched to any gene: 7. Germline CDR1 reads MNHNS; CDR2 reads SASEGT. Authors' methods: It was from reference gene primer amplification that nucleated cell counts were estimated. Repertoires were generated with immunoSEQ multiplex PCR, while TCRdb's copy carries only in-frame clones and drops some. V and J calls and clone size are as listed in that table; D and trimming were resolved from the DNA. The sample has 110,000 to 150,000 clones, almost 90% seen once. The chain employs TRBV6-1 and TRBJ2-3, with 8 bases matching TRBD1. This clonotype was sampled from a woman aged 55-70 years with acute or convalescent COVID-19. The sequenced sample was peripheral blood. This CDR3 reads CASSELVRTGDTQYF. The CDR3 DNA reads as TGTGCCAGCAGTGAACTAGTCCGGACAGGGGATACGCAGTATTTT.